The entry below describes one TCR beta chain. Measured with immunoSEQ multiplex PCR; TCRdb has only the in-frame clones, and not every one. The table has 95,000 to 100,000 clones, roughly 87% seen once; the top ten hold approximately 2%. These data originate in a study of PD-L1 blockade in urothelial cancer. Study at large: Patients started atezolizumab around 2014, 1,200 mg intravenously every 3 weeks. Prior chemotherapy ranged from 0 to 3 regimens per patient. At 6 weeks and at 3 weeks (second dose) after treatment start, blood was analyzed.

Noted time point: pretreatment peripheral blood. Locally advanced or metastatic urothelial carcinoma affected the patients. Germline CDR1 reads SGDLS; CDR2 reads YYNGEE. CDR3 length: 15 amino acids. Trimming removed 4 bases from V and 6 bases from J; junction bases left unmatched: 8. The J gene is TRBJ2-1, the V gene TRBV9, with 9 bases identical to TRBD2. Material: PBMCs, obtained around atezolizumab (anti-PD-L1) treatment. The receptor was isolated from a man between 60 and 75 years old with urothelial cancer. In DNA form, the CDR3 reads TGTGCCAGCAGCCCCTCCGGACTAGCGATCAATGAGCAGTTCTTC. Translating it yields CASSPSGLAINEQFF.